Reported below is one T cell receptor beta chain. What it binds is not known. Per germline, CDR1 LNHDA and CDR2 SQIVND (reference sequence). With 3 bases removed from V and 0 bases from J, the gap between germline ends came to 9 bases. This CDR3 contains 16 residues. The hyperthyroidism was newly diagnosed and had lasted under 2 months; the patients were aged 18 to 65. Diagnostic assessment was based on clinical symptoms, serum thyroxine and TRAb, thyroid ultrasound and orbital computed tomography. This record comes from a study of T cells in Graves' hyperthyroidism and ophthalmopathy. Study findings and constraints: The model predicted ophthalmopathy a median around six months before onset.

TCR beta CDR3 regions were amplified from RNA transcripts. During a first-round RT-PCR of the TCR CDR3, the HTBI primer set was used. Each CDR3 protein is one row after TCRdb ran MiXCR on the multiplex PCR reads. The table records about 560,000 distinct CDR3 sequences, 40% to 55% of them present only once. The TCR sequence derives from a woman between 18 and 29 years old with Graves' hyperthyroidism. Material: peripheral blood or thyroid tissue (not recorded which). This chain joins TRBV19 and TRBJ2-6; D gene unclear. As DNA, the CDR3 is TGTGCCAGTAGTATGAGGCGGAGCTCTGGGGCCAACGTCCTGACTTTC. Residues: CASSMRRSSGANVLTF.